This T cell receptor beta chain was profiled in a study of blood T cell repertoires in COVID-19. The CDR3 extends over 14 amino acids. In germline, CDR1 is SGHRS, CDR2 YFSETQ. Trimming pared 2 bases from V and 4 bases from J, leaving 10 bases between. The repertoire was sequenced with immunoSEQ multiplex PCR; TCRdb's copy has only in-frame clones and lacks some. This sample has hundreds of thousands of clones; around 90% occur once, and the top ten carry approximately 1.5%. The material sequenced was PBMCs or T cells enriched from blood (not recorded which). The sequence came from a woman aged 18-29 years with acute COVID-19. V is TRBV5-1 and J is TRBJ2-1; no firm D call. The CDR3 reads CASSFEQLYNEQFF. CDR3 coding DNA: TGCGCCAGCAGCTTTGAACAGTTGTACAATGAGCAGTTCTTC.